These T cell receptor beta chains were read from a single sample in a study of blood T cell repertoires in COVID-19. Method: immunoSEQ multiplex PCR; TCRdb's copy keeps in-frame clones and lacks some. The table includes roughly 200,000 clones, under 90% detected once. Material for sequencing was peripheral blood. All receptors come from a man aged 60 to 75 with acute or convalescent COVID-19. Each CDR3 is given with its conserved first and last residue. D genes are given only for firm matches. Only some rows state a clone size, as once, few, many or a class for expanded clones.

D gene: -
J gene: TRBJ1-2
clone size: -
V gene: TRBV5-6
CDR3 DNA: TGTGCCAGCAGCTTGGAGGGGGTTGGCTACACCTTC
CDR3 protein: CASSLEGVGYTF

D gene: TRBD1
J gene: TRBJ2-7
clone size: -
V gene: TRBV6-5
CDR3 DNA: TGTGCCAGCGCCTTGAAGGGACAGAACAACTACGAGCAGTACTTC
CDR3 protein: CASALKGQNNYEQYF

D gene: TRBD2
J gene: TRBJ2-7
clone size: -
V gene: TRBV10-3
CDR3 DNA: TGTGCCATCAGGGGGGGGGAGCTGAGCTCCTACGAGCAGTACTTC
CDR3 protein: CAIRGGELSSYEQYF

D gene: TRBD1
J gene: TRBJ2-3
clone size: -
V gene: TRBV4-3
CDR3 DNA: TGCGCCAGCAGCCGGGTGGGACAGCTCACAGATACGCAGTATTTT
CDR3 protein: CASSRVGQLTDTQYF

D gene: -
J gene: TRBJ1-2
clone size: once
V gene: TRBV7-2
CDR3 DNA: TGTGCCAGCAGCTTAAAACCGTTAATATCCGGCTTC
CDR3 protein: CASSLKPLISGF

D gene: TRBD1
J gene: TRBJ2-5
clone size: -
V gene: TRBV19
CDR3 DNA: TGTGCCAGTTGTCCCAGGGGGCGACAGGGGGGTGAGACCCAGTACTTC
CDR3 protein: CASCPRGRQGGETQYF

D gene: -
J gene: TRBJ2-1
clone size: -
V gene: TRBV18
CDR3 DNA: TGTGCCAGCTCACCAAGGGGAAGCTCCTACAATGAGCAGTTCTTC
CDR3 protein: CASSPRGSSYNEQFF

D gene: TRBD2
J gene: TRBJ2-3
clone size: -
V gene: TRBV6-4
CDR3 DNA: TGTGCCAGCAGTGAAGGAGCGGGGGCCTCACAGGATACGCAGTATTTT
CDR3 protein: CASSEGAGASQDTQYF

D gene: -
J gene: TRBJ1-1
clone size: -
V gene: TRBV27
CDR3 DNA: TGTGCCAGCAGTTTCCAAAGGGGCTCGGACACTGAAGCTTTCTTT
CDR3 protein: CASSFQRGSDTEAFF

D gene: -
J gene: TRBJ2-7
clone size: -
V gene: TRBV12-2
CDR3 DNA: TGTGCAAGTCGCTTTGGTCCGACAGGATCCTACGAGCAGTACTTC
CDR3 protein: CASRFGPTGSYEQYF

D gene: -
J gene: TRBJ2-1
clone size: -
V gene: TRBV30
CDR3 DNA: TGTGCCTGGTACGAGGGCAATGAGCAGTTCTTC
CDR3 protein: CAWYEGNEQFF

D gene: TRBD1
J gene: TRBJ1-4
clone size: -
V gene: TRBV5-1
CDR3 DNA: TGCGCCAGCAGCTTGGTGGGGACAGGAGAAGAAAAACTGTTTTTT
CDR3 protein: CASSLVGTGEEKLFF

D gene: -
J gene: TRBJ1-5
clone size: -
V gene: TRBV5-5
CDR3 DNA: TGTGCCAGCAGCTTGGCCAGGGTCGGTCAGCCCCAGCATTTT
CDR3 protein: CASSLARVGQPQHF

D gene: -
J gene: TRBJ1-6
clone size: -
V gene: TRBV5-5
CDR3 DNA: TGTGCCAGCAGCTTTTCCTCGGATTCACCCCTCCACTTT
CDR3 protein: CASSFSSDSPLHF

D gene: -
J gene: TRBJ1-1
clone size: -
V gene: TRBV6-2/TRBV6-3
CDR3 DNA: TGTGCCAGCAGTTCCCTTCGGACTGAAGCTTTCTTT
CDR3 protein: CASSSLRTEAFF

D gene: -
J gene: TRBJ1-3
clone size: once
V gene: TRBV19
CDR3 DNA: TGTGCCAGTAGTATAGATCAGGCATCCCGATTCTCTGGAAACACCATATATTTT
CDR3 protein: CASSIDQASRFSGNTIYF

D gene: TRBD2
J gene: TRBJ2-1
clone size: -
V gene: TRBV7-2
CDR3 DNA: TGTGCCAGCAGCTTAACTACTAGCGCCCACAATGAGCAGTTCTTC
CDR3 protein: CASSLTTSAHNEQFF

D gene: TRBD1
J gene: TRBJ1-5
clone size: -
V gene: TRBV19
CDR3 DNA: TGTGCCAGTAGTACCACAGGGGGTGCTCAGCCCCAGCATTTT
CDR3 protein: CASSTTGGAQPQHF

D gene: TRBD1
J gene: TRBJ1-2
clone size: -
V gene: TRBV7-2
CDR3 DNA: TGTGCCAGCAGCCCTGACAGGGGGCAGGGCTATGGCTACACCTTC
CDR3 protein: CASSPDRGQGYGYTF

D gene: TRBD1
J gene: TRBJ2-4
clone size: -
V gene: TRBV5-1
CDR3 DNA: TGCGCCAGCAGCCTCGGGACAGGGGCTTCGCGAAACATTCAGTACTTC
CDR3 protein: CASSLGTGASRNIQYF

D gene: -
J gene: TRBJ1-5
clone size: -
V gene: TRBV19
CDR3 DNA: TGTGCCAGTAGTATGAAGGGGAATCAGCCCCAGCATTTT
CDR3 protein: CASSMKGNQPQHF

D gene: TRBD2
J gene: TRBJ2-1
clone size: -
V gene: TRBV3-1/TRBV3-2
CDR3 DNA: TGTGCCAGCAGCCAAGAGGGGACTAGGAATGAGCAGTTCTTC
CDR3 protein: CASSQEGTRNEQFF

D gene: TRBD1
J gene: TRBJ2-7
clone size: -
V gene: TRBV6-1
CDR3 DNA: TGTGCCAGCAGTGGGGATGACAGGGTAATTCGGTACGGCTACGAGCAGTACTTC
CDR3 protein: CASSGDDRVIRYGYEQYF

D gene: -
J gene: TRBJ1-5
clone size: -
V gene: TRBV24-1
CDR3 DNA: TGTGCCACCAGTTTCAGTGGTAATCAGCCCCAGCATTTT
CDR3 protein: CATSFSGNQPQHF

D gene: -
J gene: TRBJ1-2
clone size: -
V gene: TRBV2
CDR3 DNA: TGTGCCAGCAGTGAGGAGCCCTACTTCAACAATAACTATGGCTACACCTTC
CDR3 protein: CASSEEPYFNNNYGYTF

D gene: -
J gene: TRBJ2-3
clone size: once
V gene: TRBV21-1
CDR3 DNA: TGTGCCAGCACCTTACTAGCGGGCACAGATACGCAGTATTTT
CDR3 protein: CASTLLAGTDTQYF

D gene: TRBD2
J gene: TRBJ2-1
clone size: -
V gene: TRBV25-1
CDR3 DNA: TGTGCCAGCAGTGGTAGAGCTAGCGGTCTCCCGGATGAGCAGTTCTTC
CDR3 protein: CASSGRASGLPDEQFF

D gene: -
J gene: TRBJ2-2
clone size: -
V gene: TRBV9
CDR3 DNA: TGTGCCAGCAGCGTAGAACAGTGGAACACCGGGGAGCTGTTTTTT
CDR3 protein: CASSVEQWNTGELFF

D gene: -
J gene: TRBJ2-1
clone size: -
V gene: TRBV7-3
CDR3 DNA: TGTGCCAGCAGCTTGAGGGTGGGGGAGCAGTTCTTC
CDR3 protein: CASSLRVGEQFF

D gene: TRBD1
J gene: TRBJ1-2
clone size: -
V gene: TRBV6-2/TRBV6-3
CDR3 DNA: TGTGCCAGCAGCCACCTTAGGACAGGGGACTATGGCTACACCTTC
CDR3 protein: CASSHLRTGDYGYTF

D gene: TRBD2
J gene: TRBJ2-1
clone size: -
V gene: TRBV27
CDR3 DNA: TGTGCCAGCAGTTCCCCGGGACTAGCGGTAGAGCAGTTCTTC
CDR3 protein: CASSSPGLAVEQFF

D gene: -
J gene: TRBJ2-7
clone size: -
V gene: TRBV4-1
CDR3 DNA: TGCGCCAGCAGCCCGGGACTCACCTACGAGCAGTACTTC
CDR3 protein: CASSPGLTYEQYF

D gene: TRBD2
J gene: TRBJ2-1
clone size: -
V gene: TRBV6-2/TRBV6-3
CDR3 DNA: TGTGCCAGCAGTAGACTAGCGTTTGAGCAGTTCTTC
CDR3 protein: CASSRLAFEQFF

D gene: -
J gene: TRBJ2-7
clone size: few
V gene: TRBV12-3/TRBV12-4
CDR3 DNA: TGTGCCAGCAGTTTAGTTCGGGGTAACGAGCAGTACTTC
CDR3 protein: CASSLVRGNEQYF

D gene: TRBD1
J gene: TRBJ1-2
clone size: once
V gene: TRBV12-3/TRBV12-4
CDR3 DNA: TGTGCCAGCAGCCCGACAGGGCAGGCCGGCTACACCTTC
CDR3 protein: CASSPTGQAGYTF

D gene: -
J gene: TRBJ2-3
clone size: -
V gene: TRBV4-2
CDR3 DNA: TGTGCCAGCAGCCAAGATCGGGCGGGTACAGATACGCAGTATTTT
CDR3 protein: CASSQDRAGTDTQYF

D gene: TRBD2
J gene: TRBJ2-3
clone size: -
V gene: TRBV7-6
CDR3 DNA: TGTGCCAGCAGCCGCGAGGCCGGACTAGCGCCCGCAGATACGCAGTATTTT
CDR3 protein: CASSREAGLAPADTQYF

D gene: -
J gene: TRBJ2-5
clone size: -
V gene: TRBV30
CDR3 DNA: TGTGCCTGGAGTAACTCTTACCAAGAGACCCAGTACTTC
CDR3 protein: CAWSNSYQETQYF

D gene: TRBD1
J gene: TRBJ1-3
clone size: -
V gene: TRBV5-1
CDR3 DNA: TGCGCCAGCAGCCGAGCGGGCCCGAGGACAGGCGGAAACACCATATATTTT
CDR3 protein: CASSRAGPRTGGNTIYF

D gene: -
J gene: TRBJ1-3
clone size: -
V gene: TRBV14
CDR3 DNA: TGTGCCAGCAGCCCCTGGACAGCTATTGGAAACACCATATATTTT
CDR3 protein: CASSPWTAIGNTIYF

D gene: -
J gene: TRBJ2-1
clone size: -
V gene: TRBV7-3
CDR3 DNA: TGTGCCAGCAGCCATGTTGGGGCGAGCTCCTACAATGAGCAGTTCTTC
CDR3 protein: CASSHVGASSYNEQFF

D gene: TRBD2
J gene: TRBJ2-1
clone size: -
V gene: TRBV3-1/TRBV3-2
CDR3 DNA: TGTGCCAGCAGCCCATTGACTAGCGGGAGGGCGGATGAGCAGTTCTTC
CDR3 protein: CASSPLTSGRADEQFF

D gene: TRBD1
J gene: TRBJ2-7
clone size: -
V gene: TRBV4-1
CDR3 DNA: TGCGCCAGCAGCCAATCCGGGACAGGGGCCGACGAGCAGTACTTC
CDR3 protein: CASSQSGTGADEQYF

D gene: TRBD1
J gene: TRBJ1-2
clone size: -
V gene: TRBV2
CDR3 DNA: TGTGCCAGCAGTCGTGAAGCGGAGACAGGGGGCGGCTACACCTTC
CDR3 protein: CASSREAETGGGYTF

D gene: -
J gene: TRBJ2-7
clone size: few
V gene: TRBV6-5
CDR3 DNA: TGTGCCAGCACCTCCCCGACAGGTGGATTTGGCGAGCAGTACTTC
CDR3 protein: CASTSPTGGFGEQYF